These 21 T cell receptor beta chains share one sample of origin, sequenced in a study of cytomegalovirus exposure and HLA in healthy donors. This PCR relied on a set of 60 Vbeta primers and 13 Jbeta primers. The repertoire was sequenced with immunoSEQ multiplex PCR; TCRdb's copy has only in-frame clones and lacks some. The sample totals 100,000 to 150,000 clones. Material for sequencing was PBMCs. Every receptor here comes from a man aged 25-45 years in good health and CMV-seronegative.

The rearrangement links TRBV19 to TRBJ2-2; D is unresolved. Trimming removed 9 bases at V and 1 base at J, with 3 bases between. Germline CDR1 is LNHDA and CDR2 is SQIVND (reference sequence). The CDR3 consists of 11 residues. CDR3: CASRNTGELFF. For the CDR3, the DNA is TGTGCCAGCAGGAACACCGGGGAGCTGTTTTTT.

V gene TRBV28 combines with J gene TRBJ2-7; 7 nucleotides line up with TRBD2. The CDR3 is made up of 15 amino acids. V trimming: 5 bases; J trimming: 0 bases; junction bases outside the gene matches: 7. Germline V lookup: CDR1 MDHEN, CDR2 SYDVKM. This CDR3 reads CASSRAGPSSYEQYF. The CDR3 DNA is TGTGCCAGCAGTCGAGCGGGACCAAGCTCCTACGAGCAGTACTTC.

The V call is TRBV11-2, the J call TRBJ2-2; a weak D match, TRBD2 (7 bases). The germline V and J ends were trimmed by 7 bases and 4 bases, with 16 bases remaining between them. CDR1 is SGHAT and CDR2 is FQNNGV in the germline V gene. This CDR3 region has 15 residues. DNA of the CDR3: TGTGCCAGCATCCTGGGGGGGCAGGTCACCGGGGAGCTGTTTTTT. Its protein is CASILGGQVTGELFF.

The chain's CDR3 is CASNPSTSGDTGELFF. CDR3 coding DNA: TGTGCCAGTAACCCATCGACTAGCGGAGACACCGGGGAGCTGTTTTTT. The chain links TRBV19 to TRBJ2-2; 9 nucleotides align to TRBD2. The trim removed 7 bases at V and 3 bases at J, leaving 9 bases unmatched. Germline loops: CDR1 LNHDA, CDR2 SQIVND (reference sequence). CDR3 length equals 16 residues.

The DNA for the CDR3 is TGTGCCAGCAGTGGCTCTCCTCGAGGAGAGCAGTTCTTC. Amino acid sequence: CASSGSPRGEQFF. V and J are TRBV6-4 and TRBJ2-1, with D uncertain. The CDR3 runs to 13 residues. The germline V gene encodes CDR1 MRHNA and CDR2 SNTAGT. Trimming pared 4 bases from V and 10 bases from J, leaving 14 bases between.

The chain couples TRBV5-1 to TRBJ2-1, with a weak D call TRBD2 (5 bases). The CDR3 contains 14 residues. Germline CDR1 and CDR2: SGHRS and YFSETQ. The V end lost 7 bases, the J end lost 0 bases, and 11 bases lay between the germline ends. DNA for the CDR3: TGCGCCAGCGGGAGCGGTGGCTCCTACAATGAGCAGTTCTTC. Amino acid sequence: CASGSGGSYNEQFF. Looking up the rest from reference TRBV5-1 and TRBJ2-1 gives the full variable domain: KAGVTQTPRYLIKTRGQQVTLSCSPISGHRSVSWYQQTPGQGLQFLFEYFSETQRNKGNFPGRFSGRQFSNSRSEMNVSTLELGDSALYLCASGSGGSYNEQFFGPGTRLTVL.

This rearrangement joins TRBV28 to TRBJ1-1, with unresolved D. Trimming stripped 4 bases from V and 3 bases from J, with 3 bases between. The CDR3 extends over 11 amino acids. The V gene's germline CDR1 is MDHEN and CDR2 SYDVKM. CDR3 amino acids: CASSSYTEAFF. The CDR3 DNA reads TGTGCCAGCAGTTCCTACACTGAAGCTTTCTTT.

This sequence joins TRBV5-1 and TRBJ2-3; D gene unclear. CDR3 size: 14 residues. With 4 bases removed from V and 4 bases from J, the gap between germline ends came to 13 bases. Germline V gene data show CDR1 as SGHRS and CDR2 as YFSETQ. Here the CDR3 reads CASSDSSIADTQYF. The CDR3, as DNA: TGCGCCAGCAGCGACTCATCTATCGCAGATACGCAGTATTTT.

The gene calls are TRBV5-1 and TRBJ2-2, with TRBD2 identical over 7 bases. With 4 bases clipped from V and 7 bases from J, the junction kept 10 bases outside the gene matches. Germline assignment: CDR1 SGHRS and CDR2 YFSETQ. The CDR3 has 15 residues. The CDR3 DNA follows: TGCGCCAGCAGCGGGGCGGGAGTTATCGGCGGGGAGCTGTTTTTT. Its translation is CASSGAGVIGGELFF.

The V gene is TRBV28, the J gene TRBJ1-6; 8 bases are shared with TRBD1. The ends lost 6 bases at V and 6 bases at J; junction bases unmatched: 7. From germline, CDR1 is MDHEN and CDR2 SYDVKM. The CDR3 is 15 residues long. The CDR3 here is CASRPRDRSNSPLHF. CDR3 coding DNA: TGTGCCAGCAGACCACGGGACAGGTCTAATTCACCCCTCCACTTT.

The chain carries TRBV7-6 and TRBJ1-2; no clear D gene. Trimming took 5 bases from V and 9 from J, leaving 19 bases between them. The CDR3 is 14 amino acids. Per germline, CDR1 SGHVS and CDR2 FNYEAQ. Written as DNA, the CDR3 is TGTGCCAGCAGCCGGACGGGGTCCCTGACTAGCTACACCTTC. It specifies CASSRTGSLTSYTF.

The CDR3 nucleotides read TGTGCTAGTGGTTTGGACATCGATCCCTATGGCTACACCTTC. Protein sequence: CASGLDIDPYGYTF. V is TRBV12-5 and J is TRBJ1-2, with no clear D. The CDR3 spans 14 residues. V lost 1 base and J lost 4, with 10 bases in between. Looked up from germline, CDR1 is LGHNT and CDR2 is FRNRAP. Complete variable domain (other parts from reference TRBV12-5 and TRBJ1-2): DARVTQTPRHKVTEMGQEVTMRCQPILGHNTVFWYRQTMMQGLELLAYFRNRAPLDDSGMPKDRFSAEMPDATLATLKIQPSEPRDSAVYFCASGLDIDPYGYTFGSGTRLTVV.

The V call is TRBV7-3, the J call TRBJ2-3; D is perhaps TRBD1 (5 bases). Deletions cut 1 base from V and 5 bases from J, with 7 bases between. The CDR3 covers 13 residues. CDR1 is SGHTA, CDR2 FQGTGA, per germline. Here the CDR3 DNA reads TGTGCCAGCAGCTTAATAAGGGGAGATACGCAGTATTTT. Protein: CASSLIRGDTQYF. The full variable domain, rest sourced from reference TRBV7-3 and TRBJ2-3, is GAGVSQTPSNKVTEKGKYVELRCDPISGHTALYWYRQSLGQGPEFLIYFQGTGAADDSGLPNDRFFAVRPEGSVSTLKIQRTERGDSAVYLCASSLIRGDTQYFGPGTRLTVL.

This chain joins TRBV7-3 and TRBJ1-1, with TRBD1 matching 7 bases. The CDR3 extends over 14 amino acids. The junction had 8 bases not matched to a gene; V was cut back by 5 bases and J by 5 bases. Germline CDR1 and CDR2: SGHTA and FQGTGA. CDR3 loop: CASSPGHRGTEAFF. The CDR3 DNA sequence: TGTGCCAGCAGCCCCGGACACAGGGGTACTGAAGCTTTCTTT.

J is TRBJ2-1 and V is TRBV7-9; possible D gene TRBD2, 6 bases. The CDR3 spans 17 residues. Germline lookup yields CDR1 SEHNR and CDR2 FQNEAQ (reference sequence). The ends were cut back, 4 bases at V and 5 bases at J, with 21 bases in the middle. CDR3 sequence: CASSSGPVTRRNNEQFF. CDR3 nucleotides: TGTGCCAGCAGCTCGGGACCCGTGACTAGGAGAAACAATGAGCAGTTCTTC. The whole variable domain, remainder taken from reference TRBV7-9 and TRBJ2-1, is DTGVSQNPRHKITKRGQNVTFRCDPISEHNRLYWYRQTLGQGPEFLTYFQNEAQLEKSRLLSDRFSAERPKGSFSTLEIQRTEQGDSAMYLCASSSGPVTRRNNEQFFGPGTRLTVL.

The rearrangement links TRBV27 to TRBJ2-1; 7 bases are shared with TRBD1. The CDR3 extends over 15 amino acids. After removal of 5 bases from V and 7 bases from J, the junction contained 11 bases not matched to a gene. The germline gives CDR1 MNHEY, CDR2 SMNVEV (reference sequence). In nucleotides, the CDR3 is TGTGCCAGCAGTCGGGGTACCGGGACAGCGAATGAGCAGTTCTTC. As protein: CASSRGTGTANEQFF.

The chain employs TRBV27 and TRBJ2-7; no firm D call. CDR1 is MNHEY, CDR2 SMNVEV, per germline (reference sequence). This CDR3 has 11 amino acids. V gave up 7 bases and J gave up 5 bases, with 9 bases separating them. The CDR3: CASTLPDEQYF. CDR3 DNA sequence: TGTGCCAGCACCCTGCCAGACGAGCAGTACTTC.

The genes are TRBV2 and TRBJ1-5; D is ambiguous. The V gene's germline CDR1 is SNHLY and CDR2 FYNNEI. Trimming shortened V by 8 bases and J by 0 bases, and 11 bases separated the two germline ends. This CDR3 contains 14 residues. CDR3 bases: TGTGCCAGCCTGAGGGATCGTAGCAATCAGCCCCAGCATTTT. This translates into CASLRDRSNQPQHF. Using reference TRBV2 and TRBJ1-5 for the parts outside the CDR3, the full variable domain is EPEVTQTPSHQVTQMGQEVILRCVPISNHLYFYWYRQILGQKVEFLVSFYNNEISEKSEIFDDQFSVERPDGSNFTLKIRSTKLEDSAMYFCASLRDRSNQPQHFGDGTRLSIL.

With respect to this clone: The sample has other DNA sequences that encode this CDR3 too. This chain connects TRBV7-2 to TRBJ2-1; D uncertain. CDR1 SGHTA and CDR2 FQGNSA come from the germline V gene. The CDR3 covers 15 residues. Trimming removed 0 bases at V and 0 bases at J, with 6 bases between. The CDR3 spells CASSLAASSYNEQFF. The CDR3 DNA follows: TGTGCCAGCAGCTTAGCGGCTAGCTCCTACAATGAGCAGTTCTTC.

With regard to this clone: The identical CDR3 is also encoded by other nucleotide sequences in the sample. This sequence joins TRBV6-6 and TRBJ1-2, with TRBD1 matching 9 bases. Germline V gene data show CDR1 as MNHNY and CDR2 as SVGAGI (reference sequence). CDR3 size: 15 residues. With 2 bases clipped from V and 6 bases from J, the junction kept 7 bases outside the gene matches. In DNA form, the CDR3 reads TGTGCCAGCAGTTACCCGGGACAGGGTGTCCATGGCTACACCTTC. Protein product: CASSYPGQGVHGYTF.

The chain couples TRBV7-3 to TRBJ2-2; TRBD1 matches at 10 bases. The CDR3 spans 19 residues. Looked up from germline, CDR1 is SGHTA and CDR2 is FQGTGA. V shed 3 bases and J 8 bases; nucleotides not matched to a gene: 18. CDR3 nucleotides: TGTGCCAGCAGCTTCCGGGACAGGGGTTTAAGCTTCAGGTTGGGGGAGCTGTTTTTT. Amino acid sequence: CASSFRDRGLSFRLGELFF. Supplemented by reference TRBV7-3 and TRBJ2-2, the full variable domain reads GAGVSQTPSNKVTEKGKYVELRCDPISGHTALYWYRQSLGQGPEFLIYFQGTGAADDSGLPNDRFFAVRPEGSVSTLKIQRTERGDSAVYLCASSFRDRGLSFRLGELFFGEGSRLTVL.